A selection of T cell receptor beta chains follows, all from one sample in a study of Graves' ophthalmopathy and Graves' hyperthyroidism. TCRdb called the multiplex PCR reads again in MiXCR, with one record for every CDR3 protein. This table holds 300,000 to 450,000 distinct CDR3 sequences, 17% found once. The specimen was peripheral blood. The receptors here all came from an adult woman with stable Graves' hyperthyroidism. CDR3s include the opening cysteine and the closing phenylalanine or tryptophan. The order of the fields is clone size, J gene, V gene, D gene, CDR3 DNA, CDR3 protein. A D gene is named only where the DNA matches it firmly. Not all rows give a size; the values are once, few, many and, for expanded clones, a class.

size: few
J: TRBJ2-2
V: TRBV13
D: NA
DNA: TGTGCCAGCAGCTTAACCCCTCTAGGAGGGAGTGCCGGGGAGCTGTTTTTT
CDR3: CASSLTPLGGSAGELFF

size: few
J: TRBJ2-3
V: TRBV20-1
D: TRBD2
DNA: TGCAGTGCTCCAGAGGTAGCGGGAGACGATACGCAGTATTTT
CDR3: CSAPEVAGDDTQYF

size: NA
J: TRBJ2-2
V: TRBV24-1
D: TRBD1
DNA: TGTGCCACCAGTGGGGGGACAGGGCATAACACCGGGGAGCTGTTTTTT
CDR3: CATSGGTGHNTGELFF

size: many
J: TRBJ2-7
V: TRBV7-2
D: TRBD1
DNA: TGTGCCAGCAGCTTAGCCTACTCGGAGTTTGGACAGGGTCTTTACGAGCAGTACTTC
CDR3: CASSLAYSEFGQGLYEQYF

size: many
J: TRBJ2-7
V: TRBV6-1
D: NA
DNA: TGTGCCAGCAGTGAAATTTGGACGGAAGCCTACGAGCAGTACTTC
CDR3: CASSEIWTEAYEQYF

size: many
J: TRBJ2-7
V: TRBV14
D: TRBD1
DNA: TGTGCCAGCAGCCAAGCGATGCCGGGACAGGCCCTCTACGAGCAGTACTTC
CDR3: CASSQAMPGQALYEQYF

size: many
J: TRBJ1-5
V: TRBV30
D: NA
DNA: TGTGCCTGGAGTGCGGGGGGCTTGGATCAGCCCCAGCATTTT
CDR3: CAWSAGGLDQPQHF

size: many
J: TRBJ1-6
V: TRBV28
D: TRBD1
DNA: TGTGCCAGCACCTCTCCCTCTTCGGGACAGGTTAATTCACCCCTCCACTTT
CDR3: CASTSPSSGQVNSPLHF

size: many
J: TRBJ2-5
V: TRBV4-2
D: TRBD2
DNA: TGTGCCAGCAGCCACCCCGGGACTAGCGGGGTCCAAGAGACCCAGTACTTC
CDR3: CASSHPGTSGVQETQYF

size: NA
J: TRBJ2-7
V: TRBV7-3
D: NA
DNA: TGTGCCAGCTCGAAGTTGTTGTCCGAGCAGTACTTC
CDR3: CASSKLLSEQYF

size: few
J: TRBJ2-7
V: TRBV5-1
D: TRBD2
DNA: TGCGCCAGCAGCTTGGCCGGGACTAGAAATGACGAGCAGTACTTC
CDR3: CASSLAGTRNDEQYF

size: many
J: TRBJ2-7
V: TRBV28
D: NA
DNA: TGTGCCAGCAGTTTATTGTCGGACTACGAGCAGTACTTC
CDR3: CASSLLSDYEQYF

size: many
J: TRBJ1-1
V: TRBV12-3/TRBV12-4
D: NA
DNA: TGTGCCAGCAGTCGTACGGGCACTGAAGCTTTCTTT
CDR3: CASSRTGTEAFF

size: many
J: TRBJ2-5
V: TRBV10-3
D: NA
DNA: TGTGCCATCAGTGAGGGTATCTCGGTGGAGACCCAGTACTTC
CDR3: CAISEGISVETQYF

size: few
J: TRBJ2-5
V: TRBV20-1
D: TRBD2
DNA: TGCAGTGCTAGCGACCAGCGGGGGGGCCAAGAGACCCAGTACTTC
CDR3: CSASDQRGGQETQYF

size: many
J: TRBJ2-4
V: TRBV28
D: NA
DNA: TGTGCCAGCAGTTTACCCAGTGGGGCCAAAAACATTCAGTACTTC
CDR3: CASSLPSGAKNIQYF

size: many
J: TRBJ1-2
V: TRBV6-5
D: NA
DNA: TGTGCCAGCAGTACATCGGAGGAGGGAACCTCTGGCTACACCTTC
CDR3: CASSTSEEGTSGYTF

size: NA
J: TRBJ1-2
V: TRBV20-1
D: NA
DNA: TGCAGTGCTAGAGGGAGCTACGGGAACTCTACCTTC
CDR3: CSARGSYGNSTF

size: many
J: TRBJ1-1
V: TRBV19
D: TRBD1
DNA: TGTGCCAGTAGTGAATCGAGGACAGGGTCGATGAACACTGAAGCTTTCTTT
CDR3: CASSESRTGSMNTEAFF

size: many
J: TRBJ1-2
V: TRBV4-1
D: NA
DNA: TGCGCCAGCAGCTTATCCGGGGCGTCTGGGAACTATGGCTACACCTTC
CDR3: CASSLSGASGNYGYTF

size: many
J: TRBJ2-3
V: TRBV20-1
D: NA
DNA: TGCAGTGCGGTGCGGGACCGCACAGATACGCAGTATTTT
CDR3: CSAVRDRTDTQYF

size: few
J: TRBJ2-7
V: TRBV6-1
D: NA
DNA: TGTGCCAGCAGTAACGCTCGGGGCGAGCAGTACTTC
CDR3: CASSNARGEQYF

size: many
J: TRBJ2-2
V: TRBV20-1
D: NA
DNA: TGCAGTGCTAGGTGGGGACAGAACACCGGGGAGCTGTTTTTT
CDR3: CSARWGQNTGELFF

size: many
J: TRBJ2-5
V: TRBV6-1
D: TRBD2
DNA: TGTGCCAGCAGCCACGGACTAGCGGGAGGTAGTATAGCGGAGACCCAGTACTTC
CDR3: CASSHGLAGGSIAETQYF

size: many
J: TRBJ2-5
V: TRBV6-1
D: TRBD2
DNA: TGTGCCAGCAGTCGGACTAGCGGGAATACAGAGACCCAGTACTTC
CDR3: CASSRTSGNTETQYF

size: many
J: TRBJ2-7
V: TRBV28
D: NA
DNA: TGTGCCAGCAGTCTTACGTATAGGGAAGAGCAGTACTTC
CDR3: CASSLTYREEQYF

size: many
J: TRBJ2-6
V: TRBV7-9
D: NA
DNA: TGTGCCAGCTGGGACGGGAGCTCTGGGGCCAACGTCCTGACTTTC
CDR3: CASWDGSSGANVLTF

size: many
J: TRBJ2-7
V: TRBV5-1
D: TRBD1
DNA: TGCGCCAGCAGCTTGGCCGCTGGGACAGACTCCTACGAGCAGTACTTC
CDR3: CASSLAAGTDSYEQYF

size: NA
J: TRBJ2-7
V: TRBV18
D: NA
DNA: TGTGCCAGCTCATCACATCAGGGGGGGACCGACGAGCAGTACTTC
CDR3: CASSSHQGGTDEQYF

size: many
J: TRBJ1-2
V: TRBV6-1
D: NA
DNA: TGTGCCAGCAGTGTGTTCCAGGGCGGCTATGGCTACACCTTC
CDR3: CASSVFQGGYGYTF

size: many
J: TRBJ2-2
V: TRBV19
D: NA
DNA: TGTGCCAGTAGTTTTTCAGCAGCCGGAGAGCTGTTTTTT
CDR3: CASSFSAAGELFF

size: many
J: TRBJ2-5
V: TRBV28
D: TRBD2
DNA: TGTGCCAGCAGTTCTGGGGCTAGCGGGACTTTCCAAGAGACCCAGTACTTC
CDR3: CASSSGASGTFQETQYF

size: few
J: TRBJ2-7
V: TRBV3-1
D: NA
DNA: TGTGCCAGCAGCCAAGACAGAGACGGGATCCGCTACGAGCAGTACTTC
CDR3: CASSQDRDGIRYEQYF

size: many
J: TRBJ2-5
V: TRBV6-2/TRBV6-3
D: TRBD2
DNA: TGTGCCAGCAGTTACGCTCGACTAGCGGGAATACAAGAGACCCAGTACTTC
CDR3: CASSYARLAGIQETQYF

size: many
J: TRBJ2-5
V: TRBV29-1
D: NA
DNA: TGCAGCGTCGAATCAGGGATGGAGACCCAGTACTTC
CDR3: CSVESGMETQYF

size: NA
J: TRBJ1-1
V: TRBV19
D: NA
DNA: TGTGCCAGTAGTCCGACGTGGACAGTGAACACTGAAGCTTTCTTT
CDR3: CASSPTWTVNTEAFF

size: many
J: TRBJ1-1
V: TRBV29-1
D: TRBD1
DNA: TGCAGCGCTGGACAGGCGAACACTGAAGCTTTCTTT
CDR3: CSAGQANTEAFF

size: many
J: TRBJ2-7
V: TRBV28
D: NA
DNA: TGTGCCAGCAGTTTTGTCGCGGAAGGATCCTGCGAGCAGTACTTC
CDR3: CASSFVAEGSCEQYF

size: many
J: TRBJ2-5
V: TRBV28
D: TRBD2
DNA: TGTGCCAGCAGTTTCCGGAGGACTAGCTTAGAGACCCAGTACTTC
CDR3: CASSFRRTSLETQYF

size: many
J: TRBJ2-5
V: TRBV20-1
D: NA
DNA: TGCAGTGCTAGCCCCCCGACAGGCTACCAAGAGACCCAGTACTTC
CDR3: CSASPPTGYQETQYF

size: NA
J: TRBJ2-2
V: TRBV24-1
D: NA
DNA: TGTGCCACCAGTGATGGTCTCATGGACGCCGGGGATCTGTTTTTT
CDR3: CATSDGLMDAGDLFF

size: many
J: TRBJ1-5
V: TRBV12-3/TRBV12-4
D: TRBD1
DNA: TGTGCCAGCAAAACCCAGGGGGGCAATCAGCCCCAGCATTTT
CDR3: CASKTQGGNQPQHF

size: many
J: TRBJ2-7
V: TRBV28
D: TRBD2
DNA: TGTGCCAGCAGAAGTCCAGGGACTAGGGGCTACGAGCAGTACTTC
CDR3: CASRSPGTRGYEQYF

size: NA
J: TRBJ2-2
V: TRBV2
D: TRBD1
DNA: TGTGCCACCCGGACAGGGGTAATGTCCGGGGAGCTGTTTTTT
CDR3: CATRTGVMSGELFF

size: many
J: TRBJ2-7
V: TRBV27
D: NA
DNA: TGTGCCAGCAAGAGATTCCCGGGACTTATCTACGAGCAGTACTTC
CDR3: CASKRFPGLIYEQYF

size: few
J: TRBJ2-5
V: TRBV5-1
D: TRBD1
DNA: TGCGCCAGCAGCTCGGGACAGGGCTGGAGAGAGACCCAGTACTTC
CDR3: CASSSGQGWRETQYF

size: few
J: TRBJ1-1
V: TRBV11-1
D: TRBD1
DNA: TGTGCCAGCAGCTTATTGGGACAGGGAGGAAGGAACACTGAAGCTTTCTTT
CDR3: CASSLLGQGGRNTEAFF

size: many
J: TRBJ2-7
V: TRBV12-3/TRBV12-4
D: NA
DNA: TGTGCCAGCAGTTTAATCGACGAGCAGTACTTC
CDR3: CASSLIDEQYF

size: many
J: TRBJ1-2
V: TRBV5-1
D: NA
DNA: TGCGCCAGCAGCTTCCGATGGGCAGGGGCGCGAGGCTACACCTTC
CDR3: CASSFRWAGARGYTF

size: many
J: TRBJ1-2
V: TRBV7-2
D: NA
DNA: TGTGCCAGCAGCTTAGACACATCACATCTCTATGGCTACACCTTC
CDR3: CASSLDTSHLYGYTF

size: many
J: TRBJ1-1
V: TRBV19
D: NA
DNA: TGTGCCAGTAGTATCTCCGGGAACACTGAAGCTTTCTTT
CDR3: CASSISGNTEAFF

size: many
J: TRBJ1-6
V: TRBV7-2
D: NA
DNA: TGTGCCAGCACCACCTATATCTCGAATTCACCCCTCCACTTT
CDR3: CASTTYISNSPLHF

size: many
J: TRBJ1-5
V: TRBV20-1
D: TRBD1
DNA: TGCAGTGCTAGAGTTGCAGGGGGGGAGTATAATCAGCCCCAGCATTTT
CDR3: CSARVAGGEYNQPQHF

size: NA
J: TRBJ2-7
V: TRBV12-3/TRBV12-4
D: NA
DNA: TGTGCCGTCCGGGGCACCTCCTCCTACGAGCAGTACTTC
CDR3: CAVRGTSSYEQYF

size: NA
J: TRBJ1-5
V: TRBV6-5
D: NA
DNA: TGTGCCAGCAGTTACGGGGCATCCCATCAGCCCCAGCATTTT
CDR3: CASSYGASHQPQHF

size: NA
J: TRBJ2-7
V: TRBV6-5
D: NA
DNA: TGTGCCAGCAGTTACCTGGACGGGACCGAGCAGTACTTC
CDR3: CASSYLDGTEQYF

size: many
J: TRBJ2-2
V: TRBV6-5
D: TRBD2
DNA: TGTGCCAGCAGTTACGTACTAGCGGGAGTTGGGACCGGGAAGCTGTTTTTT
CDR3: CASSYVLAGVGTGKLFF

size: many
J: TRBJ2-7
V: TRBV28
D: NA
DNA: TGTGCCAGCAGTTTGAGGTCTAGCCAACGGGGCGAGCAGTACTTC
CDR3: CASSLRSSQRGEQYF